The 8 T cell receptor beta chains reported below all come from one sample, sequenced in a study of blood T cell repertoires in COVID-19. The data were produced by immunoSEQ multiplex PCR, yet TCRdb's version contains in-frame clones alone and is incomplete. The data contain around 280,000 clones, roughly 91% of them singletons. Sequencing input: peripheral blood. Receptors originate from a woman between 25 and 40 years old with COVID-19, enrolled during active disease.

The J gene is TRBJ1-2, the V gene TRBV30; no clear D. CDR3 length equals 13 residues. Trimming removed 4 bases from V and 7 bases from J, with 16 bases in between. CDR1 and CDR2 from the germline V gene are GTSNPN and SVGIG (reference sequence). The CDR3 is CAWNLQSRSGYTF. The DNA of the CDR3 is TGTGCCTGGAATCTACAGTCCAGGTCTGGCTACACCTTC.

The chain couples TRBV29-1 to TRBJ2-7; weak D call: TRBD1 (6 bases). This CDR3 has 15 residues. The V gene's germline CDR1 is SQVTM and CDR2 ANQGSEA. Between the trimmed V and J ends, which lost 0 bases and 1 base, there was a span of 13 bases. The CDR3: CSVEDSAGASYEQYF. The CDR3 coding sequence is TGCAGCGTTGAAGATAGCGCAGGGGCTTCCTACGAGCAGTACTTC.

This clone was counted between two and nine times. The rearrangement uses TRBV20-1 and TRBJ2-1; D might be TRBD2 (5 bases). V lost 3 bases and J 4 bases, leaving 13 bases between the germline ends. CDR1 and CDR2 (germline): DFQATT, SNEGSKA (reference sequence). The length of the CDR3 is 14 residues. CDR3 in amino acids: CSASNGEGYNEQFF. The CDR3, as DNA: TGCAGTGCTAGTAACGGGGAAGGGTACAATGAGCAGTTCTTC.

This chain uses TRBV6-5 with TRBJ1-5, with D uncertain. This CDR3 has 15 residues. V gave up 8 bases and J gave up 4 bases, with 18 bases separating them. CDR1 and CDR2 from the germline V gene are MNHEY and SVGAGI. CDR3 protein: CASRPLPGVNQPQHF. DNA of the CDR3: TGTGCCAGCCGTCCCCTTCCGGGTGTAAATCAGCCCCAGCATTTT.

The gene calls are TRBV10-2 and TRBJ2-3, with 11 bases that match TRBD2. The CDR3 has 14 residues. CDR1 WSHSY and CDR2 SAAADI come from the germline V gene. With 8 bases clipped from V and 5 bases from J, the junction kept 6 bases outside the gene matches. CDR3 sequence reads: CASRSGGAGDTQYF. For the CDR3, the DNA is TGCGCCAGCCGTAGCGGGGGGGCTGGAGATACGCAGTATTTT.

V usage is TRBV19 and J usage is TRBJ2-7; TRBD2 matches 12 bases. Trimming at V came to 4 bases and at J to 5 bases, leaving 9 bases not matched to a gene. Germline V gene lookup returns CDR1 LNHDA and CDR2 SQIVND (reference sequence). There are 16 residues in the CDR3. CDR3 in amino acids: CASSTDGLAGKDEQYF. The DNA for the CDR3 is TGTGCCAGTAGTACGGATGGACTAGCGGGGAAGGACGAGCAGTACTTC.

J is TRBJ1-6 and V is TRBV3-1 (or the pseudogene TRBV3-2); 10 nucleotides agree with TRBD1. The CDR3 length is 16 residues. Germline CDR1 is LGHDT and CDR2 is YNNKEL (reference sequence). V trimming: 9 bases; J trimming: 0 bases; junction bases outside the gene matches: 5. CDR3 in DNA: TGTGCCAGTCGACAGGGGGCAGGCTCCTATAATTCACCCCTCCACTTT. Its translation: CASRQGAGSYNSPLHF.

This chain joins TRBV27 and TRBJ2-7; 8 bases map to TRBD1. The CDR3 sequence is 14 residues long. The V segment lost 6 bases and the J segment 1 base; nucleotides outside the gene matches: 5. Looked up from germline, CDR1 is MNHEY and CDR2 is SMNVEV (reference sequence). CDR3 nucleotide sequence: TGTGCCAGCAGCGGGACAGGAGATTCCTACGAGCAGTACTTC. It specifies CASSGTGDSYEQYF.